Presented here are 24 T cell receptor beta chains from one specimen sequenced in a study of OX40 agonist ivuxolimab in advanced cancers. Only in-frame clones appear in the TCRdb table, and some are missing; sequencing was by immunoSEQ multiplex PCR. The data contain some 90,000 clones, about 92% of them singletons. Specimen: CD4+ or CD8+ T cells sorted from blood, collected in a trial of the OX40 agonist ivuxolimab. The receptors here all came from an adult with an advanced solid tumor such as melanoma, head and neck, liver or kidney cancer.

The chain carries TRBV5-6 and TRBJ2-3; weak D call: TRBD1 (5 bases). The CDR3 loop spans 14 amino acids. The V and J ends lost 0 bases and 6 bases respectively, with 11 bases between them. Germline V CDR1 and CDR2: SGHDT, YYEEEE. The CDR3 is CASSLGQGRDTQYF. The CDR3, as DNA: TGTGCCAGCAGCTTGGGTCAGGGTAGGGATACGCAGTATTTT.

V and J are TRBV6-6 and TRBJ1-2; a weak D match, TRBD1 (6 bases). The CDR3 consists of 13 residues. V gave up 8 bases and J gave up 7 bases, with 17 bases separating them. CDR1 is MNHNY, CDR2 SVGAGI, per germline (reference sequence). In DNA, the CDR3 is TGTGCCAGCGGGGGCGCTTCGGTGGGTGGCTACACCTTC. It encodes CASGGASVGGYTF.

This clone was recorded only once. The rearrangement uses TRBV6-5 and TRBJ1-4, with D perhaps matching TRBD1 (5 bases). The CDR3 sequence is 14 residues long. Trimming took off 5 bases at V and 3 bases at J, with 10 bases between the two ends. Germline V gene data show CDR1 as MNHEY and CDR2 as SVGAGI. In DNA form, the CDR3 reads TGTGCCAGCAGTACCGGGACTTCTAATGAAAAACTGTTTTTT. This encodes CASSTGTSNEKLFF.

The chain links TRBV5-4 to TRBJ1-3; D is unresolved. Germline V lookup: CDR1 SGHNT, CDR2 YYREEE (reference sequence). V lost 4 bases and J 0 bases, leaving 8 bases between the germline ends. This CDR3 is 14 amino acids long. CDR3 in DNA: TGTGCCAGCAGCCCCCGCGGCTCTGGAAACACCATATATTTT. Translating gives CASSPRGSGNTIYF.

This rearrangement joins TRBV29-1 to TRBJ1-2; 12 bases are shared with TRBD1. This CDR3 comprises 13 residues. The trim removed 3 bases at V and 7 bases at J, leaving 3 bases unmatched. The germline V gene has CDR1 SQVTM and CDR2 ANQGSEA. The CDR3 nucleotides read TGCAGCGTTGACGGGACAGGGGGCGGTGGCTACACCTTC. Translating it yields CSVDGTGGGGYTF.

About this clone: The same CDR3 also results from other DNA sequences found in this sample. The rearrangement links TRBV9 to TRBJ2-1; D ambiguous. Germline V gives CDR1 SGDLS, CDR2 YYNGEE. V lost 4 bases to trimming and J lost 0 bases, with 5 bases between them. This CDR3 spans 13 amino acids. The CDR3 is CASSPSSYNEQFF. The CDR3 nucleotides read TGTGCCAGCAGCCCGAGCTCCTACAATGAGCAGTTCTTC.

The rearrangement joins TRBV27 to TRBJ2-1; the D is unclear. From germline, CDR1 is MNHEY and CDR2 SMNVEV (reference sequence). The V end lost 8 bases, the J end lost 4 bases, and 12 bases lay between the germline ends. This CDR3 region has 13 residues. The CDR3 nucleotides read TGTGCCAGCCGGGTGAATACTTACAATGAGCAGTTCTTC. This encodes CASRVNTYNEQFF.

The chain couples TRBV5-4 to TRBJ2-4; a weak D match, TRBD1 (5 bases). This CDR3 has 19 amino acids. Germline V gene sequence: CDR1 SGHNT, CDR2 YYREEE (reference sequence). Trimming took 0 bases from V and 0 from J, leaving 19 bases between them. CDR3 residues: CASSLARDSSILAKNIQYF. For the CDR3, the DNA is TGTGCCAGCAGCTTGGCACGCGACAGCTCCATACTAGCCAAAAACATTCAGTACTTC.

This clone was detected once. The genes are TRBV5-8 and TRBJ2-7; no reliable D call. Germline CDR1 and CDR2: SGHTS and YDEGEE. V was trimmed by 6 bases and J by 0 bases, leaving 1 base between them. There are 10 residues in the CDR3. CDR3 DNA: TGTGCCAGCACCTCCTACGAGCAGTACTTC. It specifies CASTSYEQYF.

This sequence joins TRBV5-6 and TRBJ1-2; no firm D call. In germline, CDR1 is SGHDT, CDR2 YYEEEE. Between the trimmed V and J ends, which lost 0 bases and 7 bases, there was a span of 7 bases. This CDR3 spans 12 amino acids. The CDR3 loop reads CASSLDVFGYTF. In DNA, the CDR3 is TGTGCCAGCAGCTTGGATGTCTTTGGCTACACCTTC.

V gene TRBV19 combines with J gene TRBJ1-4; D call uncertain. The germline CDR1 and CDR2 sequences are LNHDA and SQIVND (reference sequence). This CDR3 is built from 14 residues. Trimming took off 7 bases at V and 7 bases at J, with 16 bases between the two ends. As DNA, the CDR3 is TGTGCCAGTAATGAGGGATTTCGAGCTGAAAAACTGTTTTTT. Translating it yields CASNEGFRAEKLFF. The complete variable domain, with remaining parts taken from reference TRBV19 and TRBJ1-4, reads DGGITQSPKYLFRKEGQNVTLSCEQNLNHDAMYWYRQDPGQGLRLIYYSQIVNDFQKGDIAEGYSVSREKKESFPLTVTSAQKNPTAFYLCASNEGFRAEKLFFGSGTQLSVL.

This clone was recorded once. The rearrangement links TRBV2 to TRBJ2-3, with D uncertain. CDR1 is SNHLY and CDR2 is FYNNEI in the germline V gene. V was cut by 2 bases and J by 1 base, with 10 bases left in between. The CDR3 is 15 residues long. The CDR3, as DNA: TGTGCCAGCAGTGAAACATCGGTCCGCACAGATACGCAGTATTTT. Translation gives CASSETSVRTDTQYF.

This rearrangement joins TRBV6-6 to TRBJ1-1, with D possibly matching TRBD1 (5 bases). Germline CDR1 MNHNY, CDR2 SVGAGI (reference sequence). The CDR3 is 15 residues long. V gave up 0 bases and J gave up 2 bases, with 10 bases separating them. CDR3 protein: CASSYSGTHNTEAFF. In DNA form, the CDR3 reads TGTGCCAGCAGTTACTCCGGGACGCACAACACTGAAGCTTTCTTT.

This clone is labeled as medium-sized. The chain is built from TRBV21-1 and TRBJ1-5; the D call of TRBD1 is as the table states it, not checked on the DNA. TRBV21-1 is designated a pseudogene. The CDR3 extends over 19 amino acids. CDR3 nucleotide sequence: TGTGCCAGCAGCCCCAAAGGTAGAGACAGGGCCTGGGGCAATCAGCCCCAGCATTTT. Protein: CASSPKGRDRAWGNQPQHF.

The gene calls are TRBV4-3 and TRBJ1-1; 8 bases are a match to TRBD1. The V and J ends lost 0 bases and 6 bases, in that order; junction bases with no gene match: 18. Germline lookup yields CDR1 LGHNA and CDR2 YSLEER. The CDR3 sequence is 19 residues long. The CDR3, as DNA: TGCGCCAGCAGCCAAGATGACCCGGGACAGGCGCAACGGGGGGCTGAAGCTTTCTTT. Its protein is CASSQDDPGQAQRGAEAFF.

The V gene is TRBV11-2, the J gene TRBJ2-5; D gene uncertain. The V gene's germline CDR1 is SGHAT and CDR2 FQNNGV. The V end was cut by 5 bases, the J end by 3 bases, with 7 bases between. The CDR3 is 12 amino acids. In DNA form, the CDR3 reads TGTGCCAGCAGCAGAACAAAAGAGACCCAGTACTTC. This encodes CASSRTKETQYF.

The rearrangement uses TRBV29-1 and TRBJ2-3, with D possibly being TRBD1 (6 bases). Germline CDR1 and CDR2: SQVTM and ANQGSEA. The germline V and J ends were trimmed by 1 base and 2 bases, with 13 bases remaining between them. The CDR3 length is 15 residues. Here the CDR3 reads CSVEGYRVYTDTQYF. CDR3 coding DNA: TGCAGCGTTGAAGGGTACAGGGTTTACACAGATACGCAGTATTTT.

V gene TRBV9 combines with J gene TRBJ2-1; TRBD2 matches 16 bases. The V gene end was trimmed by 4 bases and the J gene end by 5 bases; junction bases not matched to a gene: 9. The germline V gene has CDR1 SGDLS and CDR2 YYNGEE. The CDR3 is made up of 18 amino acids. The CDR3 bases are TGTGCCAGCAGCCCTCCCCCGGGACTAGCGGGGGGGGACAATGAGCAGTTCTTC. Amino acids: CASSPPPGLAGGDNEQFF.

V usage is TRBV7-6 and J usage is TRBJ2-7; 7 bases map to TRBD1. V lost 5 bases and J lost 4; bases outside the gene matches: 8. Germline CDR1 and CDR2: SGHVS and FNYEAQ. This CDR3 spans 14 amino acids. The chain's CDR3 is CASSHPGQMYEQYF. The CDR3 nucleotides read TGTGCCAGCAGCCACCCGGGACAGATGTACGAGCAGTACTTC.

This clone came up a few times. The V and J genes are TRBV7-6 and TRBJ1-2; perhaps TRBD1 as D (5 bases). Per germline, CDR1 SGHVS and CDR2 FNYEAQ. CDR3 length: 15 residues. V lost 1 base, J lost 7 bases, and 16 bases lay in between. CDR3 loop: CASSLGIGDAIGYTF. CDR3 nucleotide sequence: TGTGCCAGCAGCTTAGGGATAGGGGACGCTATTGGCTACACCTTC.

The CDR3 nucleotides read TGTGCCTGCCAGAAGGGACCGGCTGACGAAAAACTGTTTTTT. It encodes CACQKGPADEKLFF. This sequence joins TRBV30 and TRBJ1-4; maybe TRBD1 (5 bases). This CDR3 is 14 amino acids long. CDR1 is GTSNPN and CDR2 is SVGIG in the germline V gene (reference sequence). V was cut by 6 bases and J by 8 bases, with 19 bases left in between. Full variable domain (missing parts from reference TRBV30 and TRBJ1-4): SQTIHQWPATLVQPVGSPLSLECTVEGTSNPNLYWYRQAAGRGLQLLFYSVGIGQISSEVPQNLSASRPQDRQFILSSKKLLLSDSGFYLCACQKGPADEKLFFGSGTQLSVL.

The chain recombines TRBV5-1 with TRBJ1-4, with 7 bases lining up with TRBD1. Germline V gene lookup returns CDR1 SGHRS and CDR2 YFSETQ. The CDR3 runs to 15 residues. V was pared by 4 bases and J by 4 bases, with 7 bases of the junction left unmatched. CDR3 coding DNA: TGCGCCAGCAGCGCCTTCAGGGGGAGTAATGAAAAACTGTTTTTT. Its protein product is CASSAFRGSNEKLFF.

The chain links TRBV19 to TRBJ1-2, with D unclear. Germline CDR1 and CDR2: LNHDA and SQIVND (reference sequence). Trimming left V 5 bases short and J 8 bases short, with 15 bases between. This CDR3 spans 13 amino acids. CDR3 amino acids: CASSPGRLNGYTF. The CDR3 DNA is TGTGCCAGTAGTCCCGGACGGTTGAACGGCTACACCTTC.

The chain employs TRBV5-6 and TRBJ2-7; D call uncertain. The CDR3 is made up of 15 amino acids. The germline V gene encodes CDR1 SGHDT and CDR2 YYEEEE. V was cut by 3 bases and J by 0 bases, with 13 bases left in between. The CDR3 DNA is TGTGCCAGCAGCTCCTTACGACGGAACTCCTACGAGCAGTACTTC. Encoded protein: CASSSLRRNSYEQYF.